These 21 T cell receptor beta chains came from one sample sequenced in a study of beta chain features in type 1 diabetes. All of the isolated RNA was reverse transcribed, so expressed TCRB transcripts were sequenced. The repertoire was sequenced with immunoSEQ multiplex PCR; TCRdb's copy has only in-frame clones and lacks some. There are 300,000 to 350,000 clones in the sample; roughly 14% occur only once, and roughly 0.015% lies in the top ten. Broader study findings: Type 1 diabetes patients had moderately but significantly shorter TCRB CDR3s in all four CD4+ subsets.

For these receptors, no antigen is known. The specimen was naive CD4+ T cells from blood. The receptors shown here come from a young woman with type 1 diabetes.

The rearrangement joins TRBV30 to TRBJ2-1; 7 bases fit TRBD2. The V segment lost 0 bases and the J segment 5 bases; nucleotides outside the gene matches: 1. The length of the CDR3 is 13 residues. The V gene's germline CDR1 is GTSNPN and CDR2 SVGIG (reference sequence). The CDR3 sequence is CAWSVGTNNEQFF. The DNA for the CDR3 is TGTGCCTGGAGTGTAGGGACTAACAATGAGCAGTTCTTC.

The chain links TRBV30 to TRBJ2-7, with D perhaps matching TRBD1 (6 bases). Germline V lookup: CDR1 GTSNPN, CDR2 SVGIG (reference sequence). Trimming shortened V by 3 bases and J by 0 bases, and 18 bases separated the two germline ends. This CDR3 spans 16 amino acids. CDR3 amino acids: CAWRLPGTQSSYEQYF. The CDR3 DNA reads TGTGCCTGGAGACTCCCCGGGACACAGAGCTCCTACGAGCAGTACTTC.

This clone has more than one count but fewer than ten. J is TRBJ2-7 and V is TRBV2; maybe TRBD2 (6 bases). Germline V CDR1 and CDR2: SNHLY, FYNNEI. The CDR3 totals 14 residues. V lost 5 bases to trimming and J lost 4 bases, with 15 bases between them. The CDR3 loop reads CASSRLVLRYEQYF. DNA for the CDR3: TGTGCCAGCAGTCGACTAGTTCTGAGGTACGAGCAGTACTTC.

The chain links TRBV4-2 to TRBJ2-7, with 9 bases matching TRBD2. The J segment lost 1 base and the V segment lost 3 bases, leaving 10 bases of the junction unmatched. Germline V gives CDR1 LGHNA, CDR2 YNFKEQ. This CDR3 is built from 17 residues. CDR3 protein: CASSQQSRAGGSYEQYF. The CDR3 DNA follows: TGTGCCAGCAGCCAGCAGTCTAGAGCGGGAGGTTCCTACGAGCAGTACTTC.

This clone was picked up a small number of times. The chain combines TRBV30 with TRBJ1-1; 7 bases align to TRBD1. Germline CDR1 GTSNPN, CDR2 SVGIG (reference sequence). The CDR3 is 11 amino acids. V was clipped by 1 base and J by 11 bases; unmatched bases: 4. CDR3 amino acids: CAWSGQGLAFF. CDR3 in DNA: TGTGCCTGGAGTGGACAGGGCTTGGCTTTCTTT. Variable domain in full (rest from reference TRBV30 and TRBJ1-1): SQTIHQWPATLVQPVGSPLSLECTVEGTSNPNLYWYRQAAGRGLQLLFYSVGIGQISSEVPQNLSASRPQDRQFILSSKKLLLSDSGFYLCAWSGQGLAFFGQGTRLTVV.

Only a few counts were recorded for this clone. The rearrangement uses TRBV5-6 and TRBJ2-7; a possible D gene is TRBD2 (5 bases). This CDR3 region has 13 residues. Germline lookup yields CDR1 SGHDT and CDR2 YYEEEE. V shed 4 bases and J shed 5 bases, with 13 bases lying between them. Written as DNA, the CDR3 is TGTGCCAGCAGCCACGGGGTACTGGACGAGCAGTACTTC. The encoded protein is CASSHGVLDEQYF. Complete variable domain (other parts from reference TRBV5-6 and TRBJ2-7): DAGVTQSPTHLIKTRGQQVTLRCSPKSGHDTVSWYQQALGQGPQFIFQYYEEEERQRGNFPDRFSGHQFPNYSSELNVNALLLGDSALYLCASSHGVLDEQYFGPGTRLTVT.

The J gene is TRBJ1-2, the V gene TRBV7-2; D is perhaps TRBD1 (6 bases). This CDR3 contains 14 residues. Per the germline V gene, CDR1 is SGHTA and CDR2 is FQGNSA. V gave up 5 bases and J gave up 4 bases, with 14 bases separating them. The CDR3 DNA follows: TGTGCCAGCAGCCCAGGGGTCGGAACCTATGGCTACACCTTC. The encoded protein is CASSPGVGTYGYTF.

This clone was counted a few times. V is TRBV5-6 and J is TRBJ2-7; D might be TRBD1 (6 bases). Looked up from germline, CDR1 is SGHDT and CDR2 is YYEEEE. The germline V and J ends were trimmed by 0 bases and 4 bases, with 11 bases remaining between them. The CDR3 length is 14 residues. CDR3 loop: CASSLGDIFYEQYV. The DNA for the CDR3 is TGTGCCAGCAGCTTGGGGGACATCTTTTACGAGCAGTACGTC.

The gene calls are TRBV27 and TRBJ2-3, with D possibly TRBD2 on 6 matching bases. Germline CDR1 and CDR2: MNHEY and SMNVEV (reference sequence). Trimming stripped 6 bases from V and 6 bases from J, with 16 bases between. The CDR3 has 14 amino acids. The CDR3 spells CASSSLSTSDTQYF. The CDR3 coding sequence is TGTGCCAGCAGCTCGTTATCCACTAGCGATACGCAGTATTTT.

CDR3 bases: TGTGCCAGCGTATCGCGGGACAGGTACTCCTACGAGCAGTACTTC. It is translated as CASVSRDRYSYEQYF. The V call is TRBV28, the J call TRBJ2-7; 8 bases are a match to TRBD1. The junction had 9 bases not matched to a gene; V was cut back by 8 bases and J by 0 bases. This CDR3 has 15 residues. Germline V CDR1 and CDR2: MDHEN, SYDVKM.

This clone has a handful of counts. This chain joins TRBV4-2 and TRBJ2-3; a possible D gene is TRBD2 (5 bases). The CDR3 extends over 17 amino acids. The V gene lost 0 bases and the J gene lost 2 bases, with 15 bases spanning the gap. Germline CDR1 LGHNA, CDR2 YNFKEQ. The CDR3 region has the DNA TGTGCCAGCAGCCAAGATCCCCGGAGGATGGACACAGATACGCAGTATTTT. This codes for CASSQDPRRMDTDTQYF.

This chain joins TRBV4-3 and TRBJ2-1; TRBD2 might be the D (6 bases). Germline loops: CDR1 LGHNA, CDR2 YSLEER. The CDR3 sequence is 20 residues long. Between the trimmed V and J ends, which lost 0 bases and 0 bases, there was a span of 21 bases. CDR3 loop: CASSQESSSGRPSSYNEQFF. CDR3 nucleotides: TGCGCCAGCAGCCAAGAAAGCTCGAGCGGGCGGCCGAGCTCCTACAATGAGCAGTTCTTC.

The chain links TRBV5-1 to TRBJ2-7; 7 bases agree with TRBD2. J lost 5 bases, V lost 0 bases, and 8 bases had no gene match. This CDR3 has 15 residues. Germline-derived CDR1 and CDR2 are SGHRS and YFSETQ. CDR3 DNA: TGCGCCAGCAGCTTGGAAGGCGGGAGTCGGAACGAGCAGTACGTC. Amino acid sequence: CASSLEGGSRNEQYV.

This clone was seen a handful of times. The chain joins TRBV2 to TRBJ2-7; 13 nucleotides agree with TRBD2. The junction had 5 bases not matched to a gene; V was cut back by 6 bases and J by 9 bases. The CDR3 is 13 amino acids. CDR1 SNHLY and CDR2 FYNNEI come from the germline V gene. CDR3 protein: CASRGLAGAGQYF. CDR3 DNA: TGTGCCAGCAGAGGACTAGCGGGAGCGGGGCAGTACTTC.

This clone was picked up a small number of times. This chain connects TRBV30 to TRBJ2-7, with D maybe TRBD2 (5 bases). The CDR3 covers 12 residues. Germline assignment: CDR1 GTSNPN and CDR2 SVGIG (reference sequence). Trimming stripped 3 bases from V and 4 bases from J, with 10 bases between. The CDR3 DNA reads TGTGCCTGGAGCGGGGTGACGTACGAGCAGTACTTC. This sequence encodes CAWSGVTYEQYF.

The chain is built from TRBV5-1 and TRBJ2-7; no clear D gene. V lost 4 bases and J lost 2, with 13 bases in between. Germline CDR1 SGHRS, CDR2 YFSETQ. The CDR3 length is 14 residues. The CDR3 DNA reads as TGCGCCAGCAGCCAAACTCCGACAACCTACGAGCAGTACTTC. It encodes CASSQTPTTYEQYF.

This clone was picked up a small number of times. This chain links TRBV7-2 with TRBJ1-1; 7 bases are shared with TRBD1. The CDR3 sequence is 15 residues long. CDR1 SGHTA and CDR2 FQGNSA come from the germline V gene. V shed 4 bases and J 4 bases; nucleotides not matched to a gene: 9. The chain's CDR3 is CASSSDRVASTEAFF. As DNA, the CDR3 is TGTGCCAGCAGCTCCGACAGGGTTGCGAGCACTGAAGCTTTCTTT.

The V call is TRBV18, the J call TRBJ1-2; 7 positions match TRBD1. The V segment lost 6 bases and the J segment 6 bases; nucleotides outside the gene matches: 4. The CDR3 has 12 residues. Germline V CDR1 and CDR2: KGHSH, LQKENI. CDR3 sequence: CASSQTGDGYTF. The CDR3 DNA follows: TGTGCCAGCTCCCAAACAGGGGATGGCTACACCTTC.

This clone showed up just a few times. The V gene is TRBV5-4, the J gene TRBJ2-1, with a weak D call TRBD1 (6 bases). The V end was cut by 0 bases, the J end by 3 bases, with 7 bases between. Germline loops: CDR1 SGHNT, CDR2 YYREEE (reference sequence). The CDR3 spans 14 residues. The CDR3 sequence: CASSLVGGYNEQFF. In nucleotides, the CDR3 is TGTGCCAGCAGCTTGGTAGGGGGCTACAATGAGCAGTTCTTC.

This clone was seen more than once but under ten times. The same CDR3 can be traced to other DNA sequences in this sample. The V call is TRBV30, the J call TRBJ2-5; TRBD1 is a possible D gene (5 bases). The length of the CDR3 is 14 residues. Germline CDR1 reads GTSNPN; CDR2 reads SVGIG (reference sequence). V was clipped by 0 bases and J by 1 base, with 9 bases between them. CDR3 region: CAWSVLRGQETQYF. The CDR3 bases are TGTGCCTGGAGTGTATTAAGGGGCCAAGAGACCCAGTACTTC.

The V and J genes are TRBV9 and TRBJ2-6; 8 positions match TRBD2. The V gene end was trimmed by 0 bases and the J gene end by 3 bases; junction bases not matched to a gene: 8. Germline V gene data show CDR1 as SGDLS and CDR2 as YYNGEE. The CDR3 totals 18 residues. CDR3 sequence (DNA): TGTGCCAGCAGCGTAGGAGGGCGGGAGGTCGGTGGGGCCAACGTCCTGACTTTC. Amino acids: CASSVGGREVGGANVLTF.